This section outlines one TCR beta chain sequence together with its context. Adults between roughly 18 and 89 years of age took part from about two dozen US areas. These data belong to a study of blood T cell repertoires in COVID-19. Study context: The cDNA or gDNA used as material had been derived from T cells, B-cell-depleted T cells, or PBMCs.

The germline V gene encodes CDR1 SGHTS and CDR2 YDEGEE. This CDR3 contains 13 residues. Trimming shortened V by 7 bases and J by 6 bases, and 14 bases separated the two germline ends. Assay used: immunoSEQ multiplex PCR; TCRdb lists only in-frame clones, some missing. The sample has hundreds of thousands of clones; roughly 85% are singletons. This receptor was identified in a man in his forties who had been exposed to COVID-19. The chain links TRBV5-8 to TRBJ1-5; D remains ambiguous. Sequencing was carried out using PBMCs or T cells enriched from blood (not recorded which). The CDR3 DNA follows: TGTGCCAGCGGGTCAGCGATTTCTCAGCCCCAGCATTTT. Its translation: CASGSAISQPQHF.